A selection of T cell receptor beta chains follows, all from one sample in a study of shared T cell receptors in the human thymus. Measured with immunoSEQ multiplex PCR; TCRdb has only the in-frame clones, and not every one. Of 640,000 or so clones listed, about 89% are singletons. The same data also went into a second study, on human thymus T cells.

Sequenced: thymocytes. Source of these receptors: a boy less than two years old with a congenital heart defect. The CDR3 runs from the conserved cysteine through the conserved F or W. Each record gives: V gene, D gene, J gene, CDR3 protein, CDR3 DNA. D genes are given only for firm matches.

V gene: TRBV18
D gene: NA
J gene: TRBJ2-7
CDR3 protein: CASSWRAVYEQYF
CDR3 DNA: TGTGCCAGCTCATGGCGGGCGGTATACGAGCAGTACTTC

V gene: TRBV2
D gene: TRBD2
J gene: TRBJ2-1
CDR3 protein: CASTTSGRVNNEQFF
CDR3 DNA: TGTGCCAGCACGACTAGCGGGAGGGTAAACAATGAGCAGTTCTTC

V gene: TRBV7-6
D gene: NA
J gene: TRBJ2-7
CDR3 protein: CASSLAGRDEQYF
CDR3 DNA: TGTGCCAGCAGCTTAGCGGGCAGGGACGAGCAGTACTTC

V gene: TRBV16
D gene: TRBD1
J gene: TRBJ2-3
CDR3 protein: CASSHRIGGTGGTDTQYF
CDR3 DNA: TGTGCCAGCAGCCATCGGATAGGGGGCACGGGCGGCACAGATACGCAGTATTTT

V gene: TRBV4-3
D gene: NA
J gene: TRBJ1-5
CDR3 protein: CASSQDWHYSGGQPQHF
CDR3 DNA: TGCGCCAGCAGCCAGGACTGGCATTACAGTGGGGGGCAGCCCCAGCATTTT

V gene: TRBV6-5
D gene: NA
J gene: TRBJ2-1
CDR3 protein: CASSYSELGSYNEQFF
CDR3 DNA: TGTGCCAGCAGTTACTCTGAGCTAGGGAGTTACAATGAGCAGTTCTTC

V gene: TRBV19
D gene: NA
J gene: TRBJ2-7
CDR3 protein: CASSFTTGEQYF
CDR3 DNA: TGTGCCAGTAGTTTCACTACAGGGGAGCAGTACTTC

V gene: TRBV7-6
D gene: TRBD1
J gene: TRBJ2-7
CDR3 protein: CASSPTTTGKFFYEQYF
CDR3 DNA: TGTGCCAGCAGCCCCACCACGACAGGGAAGTTCTTCTACGAGCAGTACTTC

V gene: TRBV14
D gene: NA
J gene: TRBJ1-1
CDR3 protein: CASSQDIGGNDEAFF
CDR3 DNA: TGTGCCAGCAGCCAAGATATAGGAGGTAATGATGAAGCTTTCTTT

V gene: TRBV5-1
D gene: NA
J gene: TRBJ2-3
CDR3 protein: CASSLVQRNHTDTQYF
CDR3 DNA: TGCGCCAGCAGCTTGGTACAGCGGAATCACACAGATACGCAGTATTTT

V gene: TRBV27
D gene: NA
J gene: TRBJ2-7
CDR3 protein: CASSSGAFSYKQYF
CDR3 DNA: TGTGCCAGCAGTTCAGGGGCCTTCTCCTACAAGCAGTACTTC

V gene: TRBV28
D gene: NA
J gene: TRBJ1-4
CDR3 protein: CASSLIDRPNEKLFF
CDR3 DNA: TGTGCCAGCAGTTTAATCGACAGGCCTAATGAAAAACTGTTTTTT

V gene: TRBV28
D gene: NA
J gene: TRBJ2-7
CDR3 protein: CASSFRSSYEQYF
CDR3 DNA: TGTGCCAGCAGTTTTAGGAGCTCCTACGAGCAGTACTTC

V gene: TRBV18
D gene: TRBD1
J gene: TRBJ1-6
CDR3 protein: CASSNGTARDSPLHF
CDR3 DNA: TGTGCCAGCTCAAATGGGACAGCCCGGGATTCACCCCTCCACTTT

V gene: TRBV18
D gene: NA
J gene: TRBJ2-7
CDR3 protein: CASSPEQSVVEQYF
CDR3 DNA: TGTGCCAGCTCACCAGAACAGTCTGTGGTCGAGCAGTACTTC

V gene: TRBV14
D gene: NA
J gene: TRBJ1-1
CDR3 protein: CASSPSVGIEAFF
CDR3 DNA: TGTGCCAGCAGCCCCTCAGTCGGGATTGAAGCTTTCTTT

V gene: TRBV5-4
D gene: NA
J gene: TRBJ2-1
CDR3 protein: CASSSIQGLRLEQFF
CDR3 DNA: TGTGCCAGCAGCTCGATCCAAGGTCTCCGACTCGAGCAGTTCTTC

V gene: TRBV4-3
D gene: TRBD2
J gene: TRBJ2-7
CDR3 protein: CASSLPASGVAWGQYF
CDR3 DNA: TGCGCCAGCAGCCTCCCCGCTAGCGGGGTTGCGTGGGGGCAGTACTTC

V gene: TRBV28
D gene: TRBD1
J gene: TRBJ1-1
CDR3 protein: CASSFRTGVRTEAFF
CDR3 DNA: TGTGCCAGCAGTTTCCGTACAGGGGTAAGGACTGAAGCTTTCTTT

V gene: TRBV29-1
D gene: NA
J gene: TRBJ1-2
CDR3 protein: CSVEEGRGGYTF
CDR3 DNA: TGCAGCGTTGAAGAAGGTAGGGGTGGCTACACCTTC

V gene: TRBV27
D gene: TRBD1
J gene: TRBJ1-4
CDR3 protein: CASKRKDREWRGSRANEKLFF
CDR3 DNA: TGTGCCAGCAAGCGAAAGGACAGGGAGTGGCGAGGGTCGCGAGCTAATGAAAAACTGTTTTTT

V gene: TRBV28
D gene: TRBD2
J gene: TRBJ2-7
CDR3 protein: CASSLRGVGLAGGSYEQYF
CDR3 DNA: TGTGCCAGCAGTTTACGGGGCGTGGGACTAGCGGGAGGATCCTACGAGCAGTACTTC

V gene: TRBV11-3
D gene: NA
J gene: TRBJ1-1
CDR3 protein: CASSKGEAFF
CDR3 DNA: TGTGCCAGCAGCAAGGGGGAAGCTTTCTTT

V gene: TRBV5-6
D gene: TRBD1
J gene: TRBJ2-7
CDR3 protein: CASSPDTGGKSYEQYF
CDR3 DNA: TGTGCCAGCAGCCCGGATACAGGGGGAAAATCCTACGAGCAGTACTTC

V gene: TRBV19
D gene: NA
J gene: TRBJ2-1
CDR3 protein: CASSSRAGASYNEQFF
CDR3 DNA: TGTGCCAGTAGTTCCCGGGCGGGGGCTTCCTACAATGAGCAGTTCTTC

V gene: TRBV5-6
D gene: NA
J gene: TRBJ1-1
CDR3 protein: CASSLVPGTEAFF
CDR3 DNA: TGTGCCAGCAGTTTGGTCCCGGGAACTGAAGCTTTCTTT

V gene: TRBV15
D gene: NA
J gene: TRBJ2-2
CDR3 protein: CATSRGLVGSAGELFF
CDR3 DNA: TGTGCCACCAGCAGAGGACTAGTAGGTAGTGCCGGGGAGCTGTTTTTT

V gene: TRBV6-6
D gene: NA
J gene: TRBJ2-5
CDR3 protein: CASRRTSPQETQYF
CDR3 DNA: TGTGCCAGCAGGCGAACTAGCCCCCAAGAGACCCAGTACTTC

V gene: TRBV25-1
D gene: TRBD2
J gene: TRBJ2-5
CDR3 protein: CASSGTSQETQYF
CDR3 DNA: TGTGCCAGCAGTGGGACTAGCCAAGAGACCCAGTACTTC

V gene: TRBV28
D gene: NA
J gene: TRBJ2-2
CDR3 protein: CASTLGVMGIPGELFF
CDR3 DNA: TGTGCCAGCACCTTAGGGGTAATGGGGATACCTGGGGAGCTGTTTTTT

V gene: TRBV4-3
D gene: TRBD2
J gene: TRBJ2-7
CDR3 protein: CASSQIAGGPYEQYF
CDR3 DNA: TGCGCCAGCAGCCAAATCGCGGGGGGACCTTACGAGCAGTACTTC

V gene: TRBV2
D gene: NA
J gene: TRBJ2-2
CDR3 protein: CASSDPGGIRELFF
CDR3 DNA: TGTGCCAGCAGTGACCCAGGGGGGATAAGGGAGCTGTTTTTT

V gene: TRBV4-3
D gene: NA
J gene: TRBJ2-5
CDR3 protein: CASSWGVFRAGYSGTQYF
CDR3 DNA: TGCGCCAGCAGTTGGGGAGTGTTCCGGGCAGGTTATAGTGGGACCCAGTACTTC

V gene: TRBV4-3
D gene: NA
J gene: TRBJ2-7
CDR3 protein: CASSQAGGLLYEQYF
CDR3 DNA: TGCGCCAGCAGCCAAGCCGGCGGGCTGTTGTACGAGCAGTACTTC

V gene: TRBV19
D gene: NA
J gene: TRBJ1-1
CDR3 protein: CASSIEQPMNTEAFF
CDR3 DNA: TGTGCCAGTAGTATTGAACAGCCCATGAACACTGAAGCTTTCTTT

V gene: TRBV28
D gene: TRBD1
J gene: TRBJ1-4
CDR3 protein: CASSGPTGSYEKLFF
CDR3 DNA: TGTGCCAGCAGTGGCCCGACAGGGTCGTACGAAAAACTGTTTTTT